Below, 17 T cell receptor beta chains from the same sample are listed, as sequenced in a study of T cells in narcolepsy. Sequencing used immunoSEQ multiplex PCR; TCRdb keeps in-frame clones, though not all of them. The sample has about 20,000 clones, about four fifths seen once. The specimen was memory (CD45RA-) CD4+ T cells from blood. The receptor source for this set is a human donor in good health.

This clone was seen more than once but under ten times. This CDR3 is also generated by other DNA sequences in the sample. The rearrangement links TRBV7-2 to TRBJ2-1; TRBD2 is a possible D gene (7 bases). From germline, CDR1 is SGHTA and CDR2 FQGNSA. This CDR3 contains 16 residues. Trimming removed 1 base at V and 2 bases at J, with 12 bases between. The CDR3 is CASSLVGGGPYNEQFF. CDR3 bases: TGTGCCAGCAGCTTAGTGGGGGGGGGCCCCTACAATGAGCAGTTCTTC.

Here the CDR3 reads CASSDRGKFSEQYF. The CDR3 DNA sequence: TGTGCCAGCAGTGACAGGGGGAAGTTCTCCGAGCAGTACTTC. This chain connects TRBV2 to TRBJ2-7; 7 positions agree with TRBD1. The length of the CDR3 is 14 residues. The junction had 8 bases not matched to a gene; V was cut back by 3 bases and J by 6 bases. Germline CDR1 is SNHLY and CDR2 is FYNNEI.

The chain combines TRBV6-6 with TRBJ2-7; a possible D gene is TRBD2 (5 bases). The germline V and J ends were trimmed by 6 bases and 3 bases, with 18 bases remaining between them. The CDR3 spans 15 residues. The germline gives CDR1 MNHNY, CDR2 SVGAGI (reference sequence). DNA of the CDR3: TGTGCCAGCAGCAAGATGGCACTAGAAGACTACGAGCAGTACTTC. It yields the protein CASSKMALEDYEQYF.

The CDR3 is CASRASANTGELFF. For the CDR3, the DNA is TGTGCCAGCAGGGCCTCAGCAAACACCGGGGAGCTGTTTTTT. The V gene is TRBV2, the J gene TRBJ2-2, with no clear D. V was trimmed by 6 bases and J by 2 bases, leaving 10 bases between them. CDR1 and CDR2 from the germline V gene are SNHLY and FYNNEI. This CDR3 is built from 14 residues.

This clone came up once. The chain joins TRBV27 to TRBJ1-2; D remains unclear. CDR1 is MNHEY and CDR2 is SMNVEV in the germline V gene (reference sequence). V was clipped by 2 bases and J by 4 bases, with 8 bases between them. CDR3 length equals 13 residues. The CDR3 coding sequence is TGTGCCAGCAGTTTACGGCAGACCTATGGCTACACCTTC. Protein sequence: CASSLRQTYGYTF.

This chain uses TRBV5-1 with TRBJ2-3; 12 nucleotides agree with TRBD2. The germline CDR1 and CDR2 sequences are SGHRS and YFSETQ. This CDR3 has 15 residues. J gave up 6 bases and V 1 base, and 3 bases lay outside the gene matches. The CDR3: CASSLRTSGDDTQYF. The CDR3 bases are TGCGCCAGCAGCTTGCGGACTAGCGGGGATGATACGCAGTATTTT.

The chain has TRBV6-4 and TRBJ2-1; D could derive from TRBD1 or TRBD2 (5 bases each). This CDR3 is 13 amino acids long. V dropped 6 bases and J dropped 7 bases, with 13 bases sitting between them. Germline V lookup: CDR1 MRHNA, CDR2 SNTAGT. The CDR3 DNA is TGTGCCAGCAGCCTGGGGGACCGAAATGAGCAGTTCTTC. It translates to CASSLGDRNEQFF.

CDR3 DNA: TGTGCCAGCAGCTTGTATCCTGGGGCCAACGTCCTGACTTTC. Amino acids: CASSLYPGANVLTF. The chain couples TRBV5-8 to TRBJ2-6; D unresolved. The germline CDR1 and CDR2 sequences are SGHTS and YDEGEE. CDR3 length equals 14 residues. The V gene lost 1 base and the J gene lost 2 bases, with 4 bases spanning the gap. Combining the CDR3 with reference TRBV5-8 and TRBJ2-6 gives the whole variable domain EAGVTQSPTHLIKTRGQQATLRCSPISGHTSVYWYQQALGLGLQFLLWYDEGEERNRGNFPPRFSGRQFPNYSSELNVNALELEDSALYLCASSLYPGANVLTFGAGSRLTVL.

V is TRBV2 and J is TRBJ2-7; 8 nucleotides line up with TRBD1. Germline V CDR1 and CDR2: SNHLY, FYNNEI. The CDR3 loop spans 14 amino acids. J was trimmed by 7 bases and V by 5 bases; bases with no gene match: 10. This CDR3 is CASSWDRLSGEQYF. In DNA form, the CDR3 reads TGTGCCAGCAGTTGGGACAGGCTATCGGGAGAGCAGTACTTC.

The genes are TRBV5-1 and TRBJ2-7; D unresolved. The CDR3 loop spans 14 amino acids. The V gene lost 5 bases and the J gene lost 0 bases, with 12 bases spanning the gap. Germline V gives CDR1 SGHRS, CDR2 YFSETQ. CDR3 in DNA: TGCGCCAGCAGTCGAGATTCAGTCTCCTACGAGCAGTACTTC. As protein: CASSRDSVSYEQYF.

The CDR3 nucleotides are TGTGCCAGCTCACCTACGGGACAGGGGAACGAGCAGTACTTC. Its translation: CASSPTGQGNEQYF. The chain carries TRBV18 and TRBJ2-7; 10 nucleotides line up with TRBD1. The junction had 4 bases not matched to a gene; V was cut back by 3 bases and J by 5 bases. Germline CDR1 KGHSH, CDR2 LQKENI. The CDR3 is 14 amino acids.

This clone was counted between two and nine times. The CDR3 nucleotides are TGCGCCAGCAGCTTGGATGGGGCCGGAGGCTACACCTTC. This encodes CASSLDGAGGYTF. This rearrangement joins TRBV5-1 to TRBJ1-2, with a weak D call TRBD1 (5 bases). The V gene lost 0 bases and the J gene lost 8 bases, with 11 bases spanning the gap. This CDR3 has 13 residues. Germline CDR1 reads SGHRS; CDR2 reads YFSETQ. Full variable domain (outside the CDR3, taken from reference TRBV5-1 and TRBJ1-2): KAGVTQTPRYLIKTRGQQVTLSCSPISGHRSVSWYQQTPGQGLQFLFEYFSETQRNKGNFPGRFSGRQFSNSRSEMNVSTLELGDSALYLCASSLDGAGGYTFGSGTRLTVV.

This clone has more than one count but fewer than ten. The rearrangement joins TRBV7-6 to TRBJ1-2, with D hard to call. Looked up from germline, CDR1 is SGHVS and CDR2 is FNYEAQ. The CDR3 extends over 14 amino acids. V lost 5 bases to trimming and J lost 4 bases, with 14 bases between them. The CDR3 protein is CASSPLTTPYGYTF. The CDR3 coding sequence is TGTGCCAGCAGCCCCCTCACAACACCCTATGGCTACACCTTC.

This clone showed up just once. The CDR3 is CASKGSWNQPQHF. CDR3 DNA: TGTGCCAGCAAAGGGTCCTGGAATCAGCCCCAGCATTTT. V usage is TRBV28 and J usage is TRBJ1-5; no definite D call. Germline CDR1 and CDR2: MDHEN and SYDVKM. Trimming removed 7 bases from V and 4 bases from J, with 11 bases in between. This CDR3 has 13 residues.

V usage is TRBV7-9 and J usage is TRBJ1-3, with TRBD1 matching over 7 bases. CDR3 size: 13 residues. V lost 9 bases and J lost 2; bases outside the gene matches: 4. From germline, CDR1 is SEHNR and CDR2 FQNEAQ (reference sequence). CDR3 protein: CASNRGPGNTIYF. DNA of the CDR3: TGTGCCAGTAATAGGGGGCCTGGAAACACCATATATTTT.

The table lists this clone with a count of one. V gene TRBV19 combines with J gene TRBJ2-7, with 7 positions matching TRBD2. CDR3 length: 16 residues. The junction had 12 bases not matched to a gene; V was cut back by 5 bases and J by 2 bases. Germline V gene lookup returns CDR1 LNHDA and CDR2 SQIVND (reference sequence). The CDR3 protein is CASSPGGQFGAYEQYF. DNA for the CDR3: TGTGCCAGTAGTCCGGGAGGCCAATTTGGAGCCTACGAGCAGTACTTC.

V is TRBV18 and J is TRBJ2-1; D uncertain. Germline V lookup: CDR1 KGHSH, CDR2 LQKENI. This CDR3 is 16 amino acids long. Trimming stripped 0 bases from V and 0 bases from J, with 9 bases between. The CDR3 bases are TGTGCCAGCTCACCACCGAACCCCCGCTCCTACAATGAGCAGTTCTTC. Residues: CASSPPNPRSYNEQFF.